This TCR beta chain was sequenced during a study of T cells in Graves' hyperthyroidism and ophthalmopathy. Overall study findings and caveats: Within blood appeared most thyroid clonotypes that had expanded above 0.001.

The CDR3 has 15 residues. CDR1 and CDR2 from the germline V gene are SGHTA and FQGNSA. V lost 1 base and J 5 bases, leaving 15 bases between the germline ends. The CDR3 regions of TCR beta were amplified from RNA transcripts. Carried out on the TCR CDR3, a first-round RT-PCR used the HTBI primer set. TCRdb re-called the multiplex PCR reads through MiXCR, storing one row per CDR3 protein. The table shows about 590,000 distinct CDR3 sequences, with approximately 14% occurring only once. This clonotype was seen ten or more times. Its antigen is not known. Diagnostic assessment was based on clinical symptoms, serum thyroxine and TRAb, thyroid ultrasound and orbital computed tomography. The source of the PBMCs was around 9 ml of fresh peripheral blood.

The specimen was blood. The clonotype was recovered from a young woman with Graves' hyperthyroidism. The chain recombines TRBV7-2 with TRBJ2-7; TRBD2 is a possible D gene (6 bases). The CDR3 DNA follows: TGTGCCAGCAGCTTAGGTGGACTAAACCCCAACGAGCAGTACTTC. It codes for CASSLGGLNPNEQYF.